The 26 T cell receptor beta chains given below trace back to one sample, sequenced in a study of blood T cell repertoires in COVID-19. TCRdb's table, derived via immunoSEQ multiplex PCR, lists solely in-frame clones and lacks some. The sample has a few hundred thousand clones, about 85% seen once. The sequencing input was PBMCs or T cells enriched from blood (not recorded which). The receptors here all came from a woman aged 45-65 years who had been exposed to COVID-19.

The chain combines TRBV7-8 with TRBJ2-7; TRBD1 is a possible D gene (7 bases). The CDR3 length is 17 residues. The ends were cut back, 3 bases at V and 9 bases at J, with 27 bases in the middle. Germline CDR1 SGHVS, CDR2 FQNEAQ. In nucleotides, the CDR3 is TGTGCCAGCAGCTTTCGTAGGAGGGGGCCACCGTCGGAAAGGCAGTACTTC. This gives the protein CASSFRRRGPPSERQYF.

J is TRBJ2-7 and V is TRBV28; 8 bases are shared with TRBD1. Germline trimming cut 5 bases from V and 12 bases from J; bases unmatched to any gene: 18. The CDR3 sequence is 15 residues long. Germline CDR1 reads MDHEN; CDR2 reads SYDVKM. CDR3 in amino acids: CASSPPGTGPLQGYF. CDR3 DNA sequence: TGTGCCAGCAGTCCCCCCGGGACAGGCCCTCTACAGGGGTACTTC. The full variable domain, its missing parts supplied by reference TRBV28 and TRBJ2-7, is DVKVTQSSRYLVKRTGEKVFLECVQDMDHENMFWYRQDPGLGLRLIYFSYDVKMKEKGDIPEGYSVSREKKERFSLILESASTNQTSMYLCASSPPGTGPLQGYFGPGTRLTVT.

The chain is built from TRBV5-1 and TRBJ2-3; 12 positions match TRBD2. Germline CDR1 and CDR2: SGHRS and YFSETQ. The CDR3 totals 15 residues. V was pared by 2 bases and J by 5 bases, with 3 bases of the junction left unmatched. The CDR3 nucleotides are TGCGCCAGCAGCTTAGAACTAGCGGGGGGAGATACGCAGTATTTT. Translation gives CASSLELAGGDTQYF. The complete variable domain, with remaining parts taken from reference TRBV5-1 and TRBJ2-3, reads KAGVTQTPRYLIKTRGQQVTLSCSPISGHRSVSWYQQTPGQGLQFLFEYFSETQRNKGNFPGRFSGRQFSNSRSEMNVSTLELGDSALYLCASSLELAGGDTQYFGPGTRLTVL.

This chain connects TRBV6-5 to TRBJ2-2, with D perhaps matching TRBD1 (5 bases). Trimming shortened V by 10 bases and J by 0 bases, and 9 bases separated the two germline ends. Germline CDR1 and CDR2: MNHEY and SVGAGI. The CDR3 has 13 amino acids. The chain's CDR3 is CATRGANTGELFF. CDR3 sequence (DNA): TGTGCCACAAGGGGCGCGAACACCGGGGAGCTGTTTTTT.

This chain uses TRBV3-1 (or the pseudogene TRBV3-2) with TRBJ1-1, with 8 bases fitting TRBD1. V gave up 4 bases and J gave up 0 bases; unmatched junction bases: 1. Germline-derived CDR1 and CDR2 are LGHDT and YNNKEL (reference sequence). This CDR3 spans 14 amino acids. Written as DNA, the CDR3 is TGTGCCAGCAGCCTGGGACAGGTGAACACTGAAGCTTTCTTT. It yields the protein CASSLGQVNTEAFF.

The chain recombines TRBV4-1 with TRBJ1-2; D is unclear. Trimming pared 0 bases from V and 4 bases from J, leaving 12 bases between. CDR1 and CDR2 from the germline V gene are MGHRA and YSYEKL. The CDR3 consists of 15 residues. The CDR3 nucleotides are TGCGCCAGCAGCCAAGAGGCAGGCAGCCTCTATGGCTACACCTTC. Its protein product is CASSQEAGSLYGYTF.

The chain joins TRBV15 to TRBJ2-7, with D uncertain. The CDR3 is 12 amino acids. Germline CDR1 is LNHNV and CDR2 is YYDKDF (reference sequence). V lost 0 bases, J lost 5 bases, and 5 bases lay in between. CDR3 residues: CATSRDYNEQYF. The CDR3 DNA is TGTGCCACCAGCAGAGATTACAACGAGCAGTACTTC.

V gene TRBV10-2 combines with J gene TRBJ2-3; D is undetermined. CDR3 size: 14 residues. Looked up from germline, CDR1 is WSHSY and CDR2 is SAAADI. The V end lost 3 bases, the J end lost 2 bases, and 9 bases lay between the germline ends. The CDR3 region is CASSDPGITDTQYF. The CDR3 DNA reads TGCGCCAGCAGTGACCCAGGAATCACAGATACGCAGTATTTT.

The V gene is TRBV2, the J gene TRBJ1-2; no reliable D call. Germline V lookup: CDR1 SNHLY, CDR2 FYNNEI. V was pared by 4 bases and J by 2 bases, with 14 bases between. The length of the CDR3 is 15 residues. CDR3 amino acids: CASSGFKRGNYGYTF. CDR3 sequence (DNA): TGTGCCAGCAGTGGTTTCAAACGGGGAAACTATGGCTACACCTTC.

The chain couples TRBV5-4 to TRBJ2-2, with 12 bases matching TRBD2. The germline gives CDR1 SGHNT, CDR2 YYREEE (reference sequence). After removal of 4 bases from V and 7 bases from J, the junction contained 5 bases not matched to a gene. The CDR3 has 15 residues. The CDR3, as DNA: TGTGCCAGCAGCCGGACTAGCGGGGTGCACGGGGAGCTGTTTTTT. Encoded protein: CASSRTSGVHGELFF.

The CDR3, as DNA: TGCGCCAGCAGCCGGGGACAGGGGACGAGCTCTGGAAACACCATATATTTT. Translated, it gives CASSRGQGTSSGNTIYF. The chain combines TRBV5-1 with TRBJ1-3, with 10 bases aligning to TRBD1. The CDR3 runs 17 residues. The germline V gene has CDR1 SGHRS and CDR2 YFSETQ. V was clipped by 4 bases and J by 0 bases; unmatched bases: 7. Complete variable domain (other parts from reference TRBV5-1 and TRBJ1-3): KAGVTQTPRYLIKTRGQQVTLSCSPISGHRSVSWYQQTPGQGLQFLFEYFSETQRNKGNFPGRFSGRQFSNSRSEMNVSTLELGDSALYLCASSRGQGTSSGNTIYFGEGSWLTVV.

J is TRBJ1-5 and V is TRBV19, with D tentatively TRBD1 (6 bases). Germline lookup yields CDR1 LNHDA and CDR2 SQIVND (reference sequence). Between the trimmed V and J ends, which lost 7 bases and 5 bases, there was a span of 12 bases. This CDR3 has 13 residues. CDR3: CASKGGEDQPQHF. In nucleotides, the CDR3 is TGTGCCAGTAAGGGGGGGGAGGATCAGCCCCAGCATTTT.

This sequence joins TRBV13 and TRBJ2-7; possibly TRBD2 for D (5 bases). The CDR3 is made up of 15 amino acids. Trimming stripped 2 bases from V and 0 bases from J, with 11 bases between. The germline V gene encodes CDR1 PRHDT and CDR2 FYEKMQ (reference sequence). CDR3 in DNA: TGTGCCAGCAGCTTAAATGGGGAGTACTCCTACGAGCAGTACTTC. Translated, it gives CASSLNGEYSYEQYF.

This clone was seen a single time. This chain links TRBV10-1 with TRBJ1-3; D gene uncertain. V lost 7 bases and J 4 bases, leaving 5 bases between the germline ends. The CDR3 spans 11 residues. Per the germline V gene, CDR1 is WNHNN and CDR2 is SYGVQD (reference sequence). CDR3: CASTQGNTIYF. The CDR3 nucleotides are TGCGCCAGCACCCAGGGAAACACCATATATTTT.

The V call is TRBV28, the J call TRBJ1-1; D is ambiguous. Per germline, CDR1 MDHEN and CDR2 SYDVKM. This CDR3 is 13 amino acids long. V was shortened by 6 bases and J by 6 bases, with 14 bases between the two germline ends. CDR3 protein: CASSRSRRPEAFF. The CDR3 nucleotides read TGTGCCAGCAGCAGAAGTAGGCGGCCTGAAGCTTTCTTT.

The chain couples TRBV6-5 to TRBJ1-2; maybe TRBD1 (5 bases). V dropped 6 bases and J dropped 8 bases, with 13 bases sitting between them. The CDR3 runs 12 residues. Per the germline V gene, CDR1 is MNHEY and CDR2 is SVGAGI. CDR3 sequence (DNA): TGTGCCAGCAGGGGGCCATGGGGCGGCTACACCTTC. Translating it yields CASRGPWGGYTF.

The rearrangement uses TRBV6-4 and TRBJ2-1; 12 nucleotides align to TRBD2. The germline V gene encodes CDR1 MRHNA and CDR2 SNTAGT. CDR3 size: 15 residues. V dropped 6 bases and J dropped 8; count of bases not matched to a gene: 8. CDR3 region: CASSPTSGGQDEQFF. Here the CDR3 DNA reads TGTGCCAGCAGCCCCACTAGCGGGGGGCAGGATGAGCAGTTCTTC.

This clone was seen a few times. The gene calls are TRBV19 and TRBJ1-2; tentative D call: TRBD1 (6 bases). Looked up from germline, CDR1 is LNHDA and CDR2 is SQIVND (reference sequence). The CDR3 is made up of 14 amino acids. V was clipped by 3 bases and J by 7 bases, with 15 bases between them. The CDR3 coding sequence is TGTGCCAGTAGTATCCTGAACAGGGATAGTGGCTACACCTTC. It encodes CASSILNRDSGYTF.

The V gene is TRBV7-2, the J gene TRBJ1-5, with D unresolved. The germline CDR1 and CDR2 sequences are SGHTA and FQGNSA. The CDR3 loop spans 15 amino acids. V lost 2 bases to trimming and J lost 6 bases, with 14 bases between them. CDR3 loop: CASSLIGSGGQPQHF. The CDR3 DNA is TGTGCCAGCAGCTTAATAGGGTCAGGAGGTCAGCCCCAGCATTTT.

CDR3 sequence: CASSLRGGVSGELFF. The DNA of the CDR3 is TGTGCCAGCAGCTTGAGAGGGGGGGTCTCTGGGGAGCTGTTTTTT. This chain joins TRBV11-3 and TRBJ2-2; tentative D call: TRBD2 (7 bases). This CDR3 spans 15 amino acids. Looked up from germline, CDR1 is SGHNT and CDR2 is YENEEA. The V end was cut by 3 bases, the J end by 8 bases, with 16 bases between.

V is TRBV24-1 and J is TRBJ1-5; 9 positions agree with TRBD1. The germline CDR1 and CDR2 sequences are KGHDR and SFDVKD. With 2 bases clipped from V and 3 bases from J, the junction kept 4 bases outside the gene matches. The CDR3 length is 16 residues. The CDR3 is CATSDSGQGYNQPQHF. The CDR3 DNA reads TGTGCCACCAGTGATTCAGGACAGGGGTACAATCAGCCCCAGCATTTT.

V is TRBV29-1 and J is TRBJ2-2; the D gene is possibly TRBD2 (6 bases). With 3 bases removed from V and 0 bases from J, the gap between germline ends came to 11 bases. This CDR3 comprises 15 residues. Germline V CDR1 and CDR2: SQVTM, ANQGSEA. The CDR3 DNA sequence: TGCAGCGTTGAGTTATCGGGGGCGAACACCGGGGAGCTGTTTTTT. Translating gives CSVELSGANTGELFF.

V usage is TRBV7-9 and J usage is TRBJ2-2; D possibly corresponds to TRBD2 (7 bases). V was trimmed by 11 bases and J by 0 bases, leaving 13 bases between them. Germline CDR1 and CDR2: SEHNR and FQNEAQ (reference sequence). The CDR3 length is 14 residues. CDR3: CASRGAANTGELFF. CDR3 bases: TGTGCCTCACGGGGGGCGGCGAACACCGGGGAGCTGTTTTTT.

The chain combines TRBV30 with TRBJ2-1, with 7 bases matching TRBD2. Losses at the gene ends were 1 base for V and 12 bases for J; bases not matched to a gene: 6. Per germline, CDR1 GTSNPN and CDR2 SVGIG (reference sequence). The CDR3 has 12 amino acids. CDR3 coding DNA: TGTGCCTGGAGTGGAGGGGACTACAGGCAGTTCTTC. This sequence encodes CAWSGGDYRQFF.

This clone has just a few counts. One end of the junction varies from germline; a read error may be responsible. The chain joins TRBV12-5 to TRBJ1-6; TRBD1 is a possible D gene (5 bases). The germline CDR1 and CDR2 sequences are LGHNT and FRNRAP. This CDR3 has 13 residues. The CDR3 DNA reads TGTGCTAGCGGTTCGGGGGGAGGGTCACCCCTCCACTTT. As protein: CASGSGGGSPLHF.

The V gene is TRBV23-1, the J gene TRBJ2-3; a possible D gene is TRBD1 (5 bases). TRBV23-1 is an open reading frame, and its role is uncertain. The CDR3 has 14 amino acids. Trimming shortened V by 2 bases and J by 0 bases, and 6 bases separated the two germline ends. This chain's CDR3 is CASSQQGSTDTQYF. CDR3 bases: TGCGCCAGCAGTCAACAGGGAAGCACAGATACGCAGTATTTT.